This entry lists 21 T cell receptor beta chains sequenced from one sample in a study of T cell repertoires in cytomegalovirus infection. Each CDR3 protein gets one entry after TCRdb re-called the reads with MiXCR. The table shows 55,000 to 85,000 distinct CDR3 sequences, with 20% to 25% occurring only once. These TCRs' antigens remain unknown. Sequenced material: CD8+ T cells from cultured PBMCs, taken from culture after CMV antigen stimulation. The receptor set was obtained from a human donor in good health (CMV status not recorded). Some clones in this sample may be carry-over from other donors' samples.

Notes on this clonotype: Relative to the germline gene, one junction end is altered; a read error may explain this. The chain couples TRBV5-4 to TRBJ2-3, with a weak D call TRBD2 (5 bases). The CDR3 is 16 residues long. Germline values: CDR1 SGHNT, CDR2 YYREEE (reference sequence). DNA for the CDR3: TGTGACAGCAGCTTGAGCGGCCTGGGTGGCACAGATACGCAGTATTTT. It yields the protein CDSSLSGLGGTDTQYF. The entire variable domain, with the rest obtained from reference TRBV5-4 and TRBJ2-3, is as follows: ETGVTQSPTHLIKTRGQQVTLRCSSQSGHNTVSWYQQALGQGPQFIFQYYREEENGRGNFPPRFSGLQFPNYSSELNVNALELDDSALYLCDSSLSGLGGTDTQYFGPGTRLTVL.

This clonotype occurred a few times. CDR3: CASSTGGSTEAFF. In DNA form, the CDR3 reads TGTGCCAGCAGCACAGGGGGGAGCACTGAAGCTTTCTTT. The chain employs TRBV7-3 and TRBJ1-1; 8 bases align to TRBD1. CDR1 is SGHTA, CDR2 FQGTGA, per germline. There are 13 residues in the CDR3. Trimming removed 5 bases from V and 4 bases from J; junction bases left unmatched: 3.

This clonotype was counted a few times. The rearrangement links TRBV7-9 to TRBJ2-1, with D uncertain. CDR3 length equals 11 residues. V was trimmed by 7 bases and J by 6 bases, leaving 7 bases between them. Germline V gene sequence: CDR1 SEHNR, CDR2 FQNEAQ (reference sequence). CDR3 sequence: CASTSSNEQFF. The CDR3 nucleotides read TGTGCCAGCACCTCTTCCAATGAGCAGTTCTTC. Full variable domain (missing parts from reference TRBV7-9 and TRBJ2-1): DTGVSQNPRHKITKRGQNVTFRCDPISEHNRLYWYRQTLGQGPEFLTYFQNEAQLEKSRLLSDRFSAERPKGSFSTLEIQRTEQGDSAMYLCASTSSNEQFFGPGTRLTVL.

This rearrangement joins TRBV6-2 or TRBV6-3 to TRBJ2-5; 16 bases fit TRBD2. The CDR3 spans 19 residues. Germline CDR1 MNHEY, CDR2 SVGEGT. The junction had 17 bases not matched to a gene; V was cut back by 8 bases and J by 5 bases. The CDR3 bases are TGTGCCAGCGGTGACACCCCAGGGACTAGCGGGGGGGCCGTGGAGACCCAGTACTTC. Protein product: CASGDTPGTSGGAVETQYF.

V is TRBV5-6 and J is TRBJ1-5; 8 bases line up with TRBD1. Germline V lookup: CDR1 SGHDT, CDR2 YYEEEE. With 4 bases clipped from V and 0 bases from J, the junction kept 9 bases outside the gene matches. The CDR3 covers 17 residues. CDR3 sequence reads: CASSGSGTGDSNQPQHF. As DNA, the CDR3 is TGTGCCAGCAGCGGGAGCGGGACAGGCGATAGCAATCAGCCCCAGCATTTT.

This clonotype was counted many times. The CDR3: CASSAGQDLNTEAFF. In DNA, the CDR3 is TGTGCCAGTAGTGCCGGACAGGATTTGAACACTGAAGCTTTCTTT. The chain is built from TRBV19 and TRBJ1-1; 7 bases align to TRBD1. Germline CDR1 and CDR2: LNHDA and SQIVND (reference sequence). The V segment lost 5 bases and the J segment 0 bases; nucleotides outside the gene matches: 6. The CDR3 covers 15 residues.

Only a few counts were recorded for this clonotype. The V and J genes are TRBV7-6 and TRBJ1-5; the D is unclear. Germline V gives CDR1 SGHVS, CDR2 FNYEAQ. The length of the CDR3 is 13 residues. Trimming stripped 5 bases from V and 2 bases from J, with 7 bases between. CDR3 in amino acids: CASSPGRNQPQHF. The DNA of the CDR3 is TGTGCCAGCAGCCCGGGCCGCAATCAGCCCCAGCATTTT.

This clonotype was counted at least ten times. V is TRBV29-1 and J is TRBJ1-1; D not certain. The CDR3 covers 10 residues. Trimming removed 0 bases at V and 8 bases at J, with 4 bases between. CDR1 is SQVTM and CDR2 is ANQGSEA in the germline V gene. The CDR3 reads CSVEEVEAFF. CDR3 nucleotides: TGCAGCGTTGAAGAGGTAGAAGCTTTCTTT.

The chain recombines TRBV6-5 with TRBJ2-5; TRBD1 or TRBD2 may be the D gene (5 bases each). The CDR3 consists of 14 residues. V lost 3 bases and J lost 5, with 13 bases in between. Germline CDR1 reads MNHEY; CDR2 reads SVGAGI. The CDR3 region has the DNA TGTGCCAGCAGTTATGGGGGAATCGGCGAGACCCAGTACTTC. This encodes CASSYGGIGETQYF.

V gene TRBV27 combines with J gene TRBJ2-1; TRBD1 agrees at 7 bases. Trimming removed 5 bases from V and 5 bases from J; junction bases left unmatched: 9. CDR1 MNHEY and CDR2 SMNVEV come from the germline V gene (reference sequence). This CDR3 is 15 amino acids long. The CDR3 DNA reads TGTGCCAGCAGTCCCACAGGGGATGAGGACAATGAGCAGTTCTTC. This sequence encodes CASSPTGDEDNEQFF.

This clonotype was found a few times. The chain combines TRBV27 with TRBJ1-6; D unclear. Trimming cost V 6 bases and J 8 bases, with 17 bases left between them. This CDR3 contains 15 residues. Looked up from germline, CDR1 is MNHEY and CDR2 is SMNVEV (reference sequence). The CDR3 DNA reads TGTGCCAGCAGCCTGACGCAGTTTCCCTATTCACCCCTCCACTTT. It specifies CASSLTQFPYSPLHF.

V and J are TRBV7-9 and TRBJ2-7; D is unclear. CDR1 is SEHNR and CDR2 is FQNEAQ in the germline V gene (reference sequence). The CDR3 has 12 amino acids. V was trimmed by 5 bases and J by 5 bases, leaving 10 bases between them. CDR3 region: CASSPVTDEQYF. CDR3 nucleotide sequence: TGTGCCAGCAGCCCGGTTACGGACGAGCAGTACTTC.

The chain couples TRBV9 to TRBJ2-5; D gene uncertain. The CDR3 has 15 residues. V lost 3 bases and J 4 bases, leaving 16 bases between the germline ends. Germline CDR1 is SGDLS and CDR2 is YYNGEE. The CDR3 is CASSAWGAPPETQYF. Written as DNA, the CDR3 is TGTGCCAGCAGCGCCTGGGGTGCTCCCCCAGAGACCCAGTACTTC.

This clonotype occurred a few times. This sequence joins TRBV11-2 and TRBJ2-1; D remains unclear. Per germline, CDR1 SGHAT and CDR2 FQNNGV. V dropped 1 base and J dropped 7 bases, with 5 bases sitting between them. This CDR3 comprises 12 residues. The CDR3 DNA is TGTGCCAGCAGCTTAGGGTGGAATGAGCAGTTCTTC. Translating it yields CASSLGWNEQFF. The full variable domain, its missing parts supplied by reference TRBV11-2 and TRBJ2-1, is EAGVAQSPRYKIIEKRQSVAFWCNPISGHATLYWYQQILGQGPKLLIQFQNNGVVDDSQLPKDRFSAERLKGVDSTLKIQPAKLEDSAVYLCASSLGWNEQFFGPGTRLTVL.

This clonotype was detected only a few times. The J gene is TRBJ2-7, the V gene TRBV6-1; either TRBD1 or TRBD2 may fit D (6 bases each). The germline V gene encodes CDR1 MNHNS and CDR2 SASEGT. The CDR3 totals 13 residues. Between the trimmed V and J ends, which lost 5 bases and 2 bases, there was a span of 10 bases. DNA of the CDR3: TGTGCCAGCAGTTCGGGGGACACCTACGAGCAGTACTTC. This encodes CASSSGDTYEQYF.

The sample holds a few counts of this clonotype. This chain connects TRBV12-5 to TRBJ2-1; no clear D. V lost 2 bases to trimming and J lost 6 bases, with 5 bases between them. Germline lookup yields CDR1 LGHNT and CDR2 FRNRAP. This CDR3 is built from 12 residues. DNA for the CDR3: TGTGCTAGTGGTTTGTCGGCCAATGAGCAGTTCTTC. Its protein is CASGLSANEQFF.

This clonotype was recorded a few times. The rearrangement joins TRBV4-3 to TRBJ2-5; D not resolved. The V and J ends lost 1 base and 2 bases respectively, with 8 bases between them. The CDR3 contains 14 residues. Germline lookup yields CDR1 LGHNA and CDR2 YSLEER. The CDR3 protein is CASSQVRQQETQYF. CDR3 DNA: TGCGCCAGCAGCCAAGTCAGGCAGCAAGAGACCCAGTACTTC.

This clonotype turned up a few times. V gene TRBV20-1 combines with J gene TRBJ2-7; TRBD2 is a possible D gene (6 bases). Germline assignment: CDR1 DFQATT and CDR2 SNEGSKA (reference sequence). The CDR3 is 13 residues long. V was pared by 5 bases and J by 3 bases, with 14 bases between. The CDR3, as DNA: TGCAGTGCTGGACCGGGAGACAGCTACGAGCAGTACTTC. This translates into CSAGPGDSYEQYF.

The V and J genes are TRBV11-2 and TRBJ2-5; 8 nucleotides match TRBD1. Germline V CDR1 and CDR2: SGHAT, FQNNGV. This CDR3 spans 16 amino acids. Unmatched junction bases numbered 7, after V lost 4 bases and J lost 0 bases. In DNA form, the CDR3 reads TGTGCCAGCAGCTCAGGACAGGGCATTGACCAAGAGACCCAGTACTTC. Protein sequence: CASSSGQGIDQETQYF.

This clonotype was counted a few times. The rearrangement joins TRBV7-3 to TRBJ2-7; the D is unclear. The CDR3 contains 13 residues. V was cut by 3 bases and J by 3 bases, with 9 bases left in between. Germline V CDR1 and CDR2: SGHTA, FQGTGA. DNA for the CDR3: TGTGCCAGCAGCTTTGGACCTCTCTACGAGCAGTACTTC. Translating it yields CASSFGPLYEQYF.

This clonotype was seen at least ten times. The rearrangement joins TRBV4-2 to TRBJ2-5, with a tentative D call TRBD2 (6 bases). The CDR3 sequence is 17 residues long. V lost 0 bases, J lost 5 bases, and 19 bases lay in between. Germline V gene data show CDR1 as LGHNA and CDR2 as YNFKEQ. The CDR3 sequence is CASSQDGSGGGVETQYF. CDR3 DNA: TGTGCCAGCAGCCAAGATGGATCCGGGGGTGGGGTCGAGACCCAGTACTTC.